What follows describes a single TCR beta chain. What it binds is not known. The data derive from a study of long-term antiretroviral therapy in people with HIV. About the study: Sampling started about a decade before the 2015 immediate-ART recommendation. Study-level results: Diversity increased after ART yet remained lower than in transplant donor controls.

Cryopreserved PBMC, at roughly 0.85-10 million per sample, were present before DNA extraction. It was version v3.0 of the immunoSEQ assay that was run at survey level. The repertoire was sequenced with immunoSEQ multiplex PCR; TCRdb's copy has only in-frame clones and lacks some. The sample carries around 16,000 clones, about four fifths recorded once. This sample comprised unsorted PBMCs, obtained 3.2 to 3.4 years after starting antiretroviral therapy. This clonotype originated in a woman in her forties with HIV.

This CDR3 reads CASRGQGAILGGTDTQYF. The CDR3, as DNA: TGTGCCAGCAGGGGACAGGGCGCCATCCTCGGCGGGACAGATACGCAGTATTTT. The chain uses TRBV2 and TRBJ2-3; 9 positions agree with TRBD1. The germline gives CDR1 SNHLY, CDR2 FYNNEI. Trimming cost V 6 bases and J 3 bases; bases outside gene matches: 16. This CDR3 spans 18 amino acids.